This TCR beta chain was recovered during a study of cytomegalovirus exposure and HLA in healthy donors. Regarding the study as a whole: Trimming of TCR beta V- and J-genes showed a link, identified in a later analysis, to a missense DCLRE1C variant. Association with HLA alleles at 0.05 false discovery rate was found for roughly 17,000 TCR beta sequences in a later analysis.

The CDR3 sequence is 13 residues long. Germline V gives CDR1 SGDLS, CDR2 YYNGEE. Deletions cut 4 bases from V and 6 bases from J, with 11 bases between. This clone was seen more than once but under ten times. Its matching antigen is unknown. PCR used 60 Vbeta primers and 13 Jbeta primers. Libraries were prepared by immunoSEQ multiplex PCR; TCRdb keeps only in-frame clonotypes and omits some of them. The data contain roughly 160,000 clones, roughly 78% of them singletons. This rearrangement joins TRBV9 to TRBJ2-1; D unresolved. Specimen: PBMCs. The clonotype originates from a man aged 40-49 years in good health and CMV-seronegative. Here the CDR3 DNA reads TGTGCCAGCAGCCTCAGTAGCTTCAATGAGCAGTTCTTC. As protein: CASSLSSFNEQFF.